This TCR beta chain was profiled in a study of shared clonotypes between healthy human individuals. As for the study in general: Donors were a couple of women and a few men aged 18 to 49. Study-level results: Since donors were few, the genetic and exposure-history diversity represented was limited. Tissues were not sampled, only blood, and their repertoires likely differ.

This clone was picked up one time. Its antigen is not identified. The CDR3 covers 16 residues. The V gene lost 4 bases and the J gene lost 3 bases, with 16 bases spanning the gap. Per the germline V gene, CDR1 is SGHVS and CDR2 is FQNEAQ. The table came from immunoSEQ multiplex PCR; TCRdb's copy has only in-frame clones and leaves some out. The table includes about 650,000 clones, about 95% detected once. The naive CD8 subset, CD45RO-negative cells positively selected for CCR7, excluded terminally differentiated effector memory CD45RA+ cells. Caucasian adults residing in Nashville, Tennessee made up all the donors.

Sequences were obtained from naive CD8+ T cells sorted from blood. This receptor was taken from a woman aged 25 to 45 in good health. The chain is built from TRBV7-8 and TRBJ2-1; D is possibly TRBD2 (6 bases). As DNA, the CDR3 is TGTGCCAGCAGCTCGGAGGAGGGCCGTGGCTACAATGAGCAGTTCTTC. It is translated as CASSSEEGRGYNEQFF.